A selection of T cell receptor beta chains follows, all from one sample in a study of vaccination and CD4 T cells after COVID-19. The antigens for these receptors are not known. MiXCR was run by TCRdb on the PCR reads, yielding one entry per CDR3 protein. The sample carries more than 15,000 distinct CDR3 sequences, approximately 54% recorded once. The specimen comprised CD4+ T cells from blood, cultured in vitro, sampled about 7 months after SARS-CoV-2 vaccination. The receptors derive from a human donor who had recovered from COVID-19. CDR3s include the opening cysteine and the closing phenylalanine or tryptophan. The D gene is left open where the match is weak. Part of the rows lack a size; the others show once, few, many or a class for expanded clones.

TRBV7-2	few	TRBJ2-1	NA	TGTGCCAGCAGCACCCGGACCGCCTACAATGAGCAGTTCTTC	CASSTRTAYNEQFF
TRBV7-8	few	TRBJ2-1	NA	TGTGCCAGCAGCTTACTGGTCGGCGACAATGAGCAGTTCTTC	CASSLLVGDNEQFF
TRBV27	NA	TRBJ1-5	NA	TGTGCCAGCAGTTTCATCGAGCCCCAGCATTTT	CASSFIEPQHF
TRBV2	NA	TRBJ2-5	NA	TGTGCCAGCAGTGTCACAGCGGTCCAAGAGACCCAGTACTTC	CASSVTAVQETQYF
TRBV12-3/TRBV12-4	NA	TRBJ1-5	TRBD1	TGTGCCAGCAGTTTTAACAGGGGGCTTCAGCCCCAGCATTTT	CASSFNRGLQPQHF
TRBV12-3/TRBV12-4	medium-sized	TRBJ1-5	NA	TGTGCCAGCAGACGACGGGTGGATCAGCCCCAGCATTTT	CASRRRVDQPQHF
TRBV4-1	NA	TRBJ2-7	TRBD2	TGCGCCAGCAGCCCCTCAGGACTAGCGGGGGACTCCGAGCAGTACTTC	CASSPSGLAGDSEQYF
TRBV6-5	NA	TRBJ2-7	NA	TGTGCCAGCAGTTACGGTTCGGCACCGCAGTACTTC	CASSYGSAPQYF
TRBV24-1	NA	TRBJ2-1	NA	TGTGCCACCAGTGATCGAACCCACCGGAGCTCCTACAATGAGCAGTTCTTC	CATSDRTHRSSYNEQFF
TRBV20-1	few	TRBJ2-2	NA	TGCAGTGCTAGAGATCGAAGGGGGGGTTACACCGGGGAGCTGTTTTTT	CSARDRRGGYTGELFF
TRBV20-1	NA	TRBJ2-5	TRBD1	TGCAGTGCTTTCGGCGGTGGGACAGTCCAAGAGACCCAGTACTTC	CSAFGGGTVQETQYF
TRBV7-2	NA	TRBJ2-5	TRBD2	TGTGCCAGCAGCTCGGGACTAGCGGAAGAGACCCAGTACTTC	CASSSGLAEETQYF
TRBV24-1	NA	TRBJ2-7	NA	TGTGCCAGCAGTTTGGTGGGGCGCGGCCCTCCTTACGAGCAGTACTTC	CASSLVGRGPPYEQYF
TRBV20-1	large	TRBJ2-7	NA	TGCAGTGCTAGAGAGGGGCAGGGGTACTACGAGCAGTACTTC	CSAREGQGYYEQYF
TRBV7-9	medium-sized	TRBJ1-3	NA	TGTGCCAGCAGTCACAGAGACTCTGGAAACACCATATATTTT	CASSHRDSGNTIYF
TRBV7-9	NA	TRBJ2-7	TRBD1	TGTGCCAGCAGCCTATGGGACAGGGTAACGTACGAGCAGTACTTC	CASSLWDRVTYEQYF
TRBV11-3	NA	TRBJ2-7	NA	TGTGCCAGCAGCCGGGGTTTGGGGTACTACGAGCAGTACTTC	CASSRGLGYYEQYF
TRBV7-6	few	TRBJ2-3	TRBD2	TGTGCCAGCAGCTTAGGCCGGGAGGGTACGCAGTATTTT	CASSLGREGTQYF
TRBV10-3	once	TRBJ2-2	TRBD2	TGTGCCATCAGCCCACTAGCGTCGAAGAACACCGTGGAGCTGTTTTTT	CAISPLASKNTVELFF
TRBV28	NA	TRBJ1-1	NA	TGTGCCAGCAGGAACCAGAACACTGAAGCTTTCTTT	CASRNQNTEAFF
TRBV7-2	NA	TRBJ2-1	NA	TGTGCCAGCAGCTTAGGTCTGATCGGGGGCCCGACGAATGAGCAGTTCTTC	CASSLGLIGGPTNEQFF
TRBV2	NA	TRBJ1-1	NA	TGTGCCAGCAGTGAATTAGGCCCACTTGGCACTGAAGCTTTCTTT	CASSELGPLGTEAFF
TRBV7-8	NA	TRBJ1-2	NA	TGTGCCAGCAGCTTACTCACGGAAAGCCTTCCTAACTATGGCTACACCTTC	CASSLLTESLPNYGYTF
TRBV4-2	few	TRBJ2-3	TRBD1	TGTGCCAGCCAACAGGGGAGCACAGATACGCAGTATTTT	CASQQGSTDTQYF
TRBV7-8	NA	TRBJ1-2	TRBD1	TGTGCCAGCAGCTCGATCCAGGGGGCTCTTGGAGGCTACACCTTC	CASSSIQGALGGYTF